The 16 T cell receptor beta chains in this list originate from one sample, sequenced in a study of blood T cell repertoires in COVID-19. Libraries were prepared by immunoSEQ multiplex PCR; TCRdb keeps only in-frame clonotypes and omits some of them. The data show 150,000 or so clones, approximately 80% seen once. Sequences were obtained from peripheral blood. These receptors all stem from a woman aged 60-75 years with COVID-19, enrolled during active disease.

This chain connects TRBV27 to TRBJ1-1; D may be TRBD1 (6 bases). CDR1 and CDR2 (germline): MNHEY, SMNVEV (reference sequence). V lost 7 bases, J lost 2 bases, and 20 bases lay in between. The CDR3 has 16 residues. The DNA of the CDR3 is TGTGCCAGCAACCCCAGGGGCAGAGGCTATAACACTGAAGCTTTCTTT. Translated: CASNPRGRGYNTEAFF.

The J gene is TRBJ2-7, the V gene TRBV7-9, with no clear D. The CDR3 spans 12 residues. The germline CDR1 and CDR2 sequences are SEHNR and FQNEAQ (reference sequence). Trimming removed 5 bases at V and 4 bases at J, with 9 bases between. CDR3 region: CASSLQDYEQYF. The CDR3 region has the DNA TGTGCCAGCAGCCTGCAGGATTACGAGCAGTACTTC. The variable domain in full, completed from reference TRBV7-9 and TRBJ2-7, reads DTGVSQNPRHKITKRGQNVTFRCDPISEHNRLYWYRQTLGQGPEFLTYFQNEAQLEKSRLLSDRFSAERPKGSFSTLEIQRTEQGDSAMYLCASSLQDYEQYFGPGTRLTVT.

As regards this clone: The junction differs from germline at one of its ends, possibly a read error. This sequence joins TRBV27 and TRBJ1-5; 10 nucleotides match TRBD1. The CDR3 loop spans 14 amino acids. Germline CDR1 MNHEY, CDR2 SMNVEV (reference sequence). For the CDR3, the DNA is TGTGCCAGCAGTGAGGGACAGGGGAATCGGCCCCAGCATTTT. Amino acid sequence: CASSEGQGNRPQHF.

The chain recombines TRBV19 with TRBJ1-3; D is unresolved. The length of the CDR3 is 16 residues. Germline CDR1 and CDR2: LNHDA and SQIVND (reference sequence). V lost 5 bases to trimming and J lost 0 bases, with 14 bases between them. CDR3 sequence reads: CASSRPGRNSGNTIYF. In DNA, the CDR3 is TGTGCCAGTAGTCGGCCCGGGAGGAACTCTGGAAACACCATATATTTT. Complete variable domain (other parts from reference TRBV19 and TRBJ1-3): DGGITQSPKYLFRKEGQNVTLSCEQNLNHDAMYWYRQDPGQGLRLIYYSQIVNDFQKGDIAEGYSVSREKKESFPLTVTSAQKNPTAFYLCASSRPGRNSGNTIYFGEGSWLTVV.

This chain links TRBV5-6 with TRBJ2-7; perhaps TRBD1 as D (5 bases). Germline CDR1 and CDR2: SGHDT and YYEEEE. This CDR3 has 15 amino acids. V lost 2 bases and J lost 0, with 12 bases in between. The CDR3 reads CASSFGPDISYEQYV. The CDR3 bases are TGTGCCAGCAGCTTCGGTCCGGACATCTCCTACGAGCAGTACGTC.

The V and J genes are TRBV13 and TRBJ2-7; D is undetermined. The V gene's germline CDR1 is PRHDT and CDR2 FYEKMQ (reference sequence). V dropped 6 bases and J dropped 5 bases, with 14 bases sitting between them. The CDR3 is made up of 13 amino acids. The CDR3 DNA sequence: TGTGCCAGCAGTCCCGGTCCCTCGGACGAGCAGTACTTC. This sequence encodes CASSPGPSDEQYF.

The V call is TRBV7-3, the J call TRBJ2-3; 8 nucleotides match TRBD2. The CDR3 is made up of 15 amino acids. Unmatched junction bases numbered 1, after V lost 2 bases and J lost 0 bases. CDR1 and CDR2 from the germline V gene are SGHTA and FQGTGA. CDR3 residues: CASSLAGGSTDTQYF. The CDR3 region has the DNA TGTGCCAGCAGCTTAGCGGGGGGAAGCACAGATACGCAGTATTTT.

The rearrangement joins TRBV6-2 or TRBV6-3 to TRBJ2-2; unclear D gene. Germline CDR1 is MNHEY and CDR2 is SVGEGT. Trimming removed 3 bases at V and 4 bases at J, with 9 bases between. The CDR3 is 14 amino acids. CDR3: CASSYYSRTGELFF. CDR3 DNA sequence: TGTGCCAGCAGTTATTATAGTCGCACCGGGGAGCTGTTTTTT.

This clone was observed many times. This chain links TRBV7-9 with TRBJ2-1, with 9 nucleotides matching TRBD1. The CDR3 length is 18 residues. V dropped 5 bases and J dropped 5; count of bases not matched to a gene: 16. Per the germline V gene, CDR1 is SEHNR and CDR2 is FQNEAQ (reference sequence). CDR3 amino acids: CASSEGTGFLGPNNEQFF. CDR3 nucleotides: TGTGCCAGCAGCGAGGGGACAGGGTTTCTCGGGCCAAACAATGAGCAGTTCTTC.

This clone was counted between two and nine times. The V call is TRBV2, the J call TRBJ1-2, with D possibly matching TRBD1 (6 bases). The V end lost 6 bases, the J end lost 8 bases, and 19 bases lay between the germline ends. CDR1 and CDR2 from the germline V gene are SNHLY and FYNNEI. CDR3 length: 14 residues. DNA for the CDR3: TGTGCCAGCAGGAGGGAAACAGGGCTAGGGGGCTACACCTTC. Its translation: CASRRETGLGGYTF. Looking up the rest from reference TRBV2 and TRBJ1-2 gives the full variable domain: EPEVTQTPSHQVTQMGQEVILRCVPISNHLYFYWYRQILGQKVEFLVSFYNNEISEKSEIFDDQFSVERPDGSNFTLKIRSTKLEDSAMYFCASRRETGLGGYTFGSGTRLTVV.

V gene TRBV7-9 combines with J gene TRBJ1-4; D call uncertain. This CDR3 has 14 amino acids. The germline CDR1 and CDR2 sequences are SEHNR and FQNEAQ (reference sequence). V lost 1 base and J 1 base, leaving 4 bases between the germline ends. This CDR3 reads CASSLDLTNEKLFF. The CDR3 DNA reads as TGTGCCAGCAGCTTAGATCTAACTAATGAAAAACTGTTTTTT.

The chain links TRBV5-4 to TRBJ2-6; D is possibly TRBD1 (6 bases). Germline-derived CDR1 and CDR2 are SGHNT and YYREEE (reference sequence). The CDR3 loop spans 16 amino acids. The V and J ends lost 4 bases and 1 base respectively, with 12 bases between them. The CDR3 nucleotides read TGTGCCAGCAGCCAGGGGCAGGGTTCTGGGGCCAACGTCCTGACTTTC. This encodes CASSQGQGSGANVLTF.

The J gene is TRBJ2-7, the V gene TRBV5-4; D remains ambiguous. Germline-derived CDR1 and CDR2 are SGHNT and YYREEE (reference sequence). V lost 0 bases, J lost 3 bases, and 7 bases lay in between. There are 13 residues in the CDR3. DNA of the CDR3: TGTGCCAGCAGCTTGGACCCTAACTACGAGCAGTACTTC. Its translation is CASSLDPNYEQYF.

This rearrangement joins TRBV6-5 to TRBJ2-3; 9 positions agree with TRBD2. CDR1 is MNHEY, CDR2 SVGAGI, per germline. The ends lost 4 bases at V and 4 bases at J; junction bases unmatched: 9. The CDR3 is 16 amino acids. CDR3 protein: CASSSRASGKADTQYF. CDR3 DNA: TGTGCCAGCAGTTCTAGGGCTAGCGGGAAAGCAGATACGCAGTATTTT.

The chain joins TRBV6-5 to TRBJ1-4, with TRBD1 matching 7 bases. Trimming cost V 6 bases and J 4 bases; bases outside gene matches: 5. CDR1 and CDR2 from the germline V gene are MNHEY and SVGAGI. The CDR3 loop spans 14 amino acids. The CDR3 loop is CASRGQTFNEKLFF. In nucleotides, the CDR3 is TGTGCCAGCAGGGGACAGACTTTTAATGAAAAACTGTTTTTT.

The chain uses TRBV27 and TRBJ1-1; TRBD1 is a possible D gene (6 bases). CDR1 MNHEY and CDR2 SMNVEV come from the germline V gene (reference sequence). CDR3 length: 14 amino acids. Trimming stripped 2 bases from V and 5 bases from J, with 12 bases between. This chain's CDR3 is CASSLLGARTEAFF. The CDR3 DNA reads TGTGCCAGCAGTTTACTGGGGGCGAGGACTGAAGCTTTCTTT.